This passage covers 17 T cell receptor delta chains from one sample sequenced in a study of γδ T cells in repeated Plasmodium falciparum infection. Gammadelta T cells were flow-sorted from PBMC into Vgamma9/Vdelta2+ and Vdelta2-negative populations for bulk analysis. TCRdb made new clone calls on the multiplex PCR reads using CATT. Seen here are around 50,000 delta-chain clones, approximately 1.7% observed once, and the top ten hold about 15%. Sequenced input: gamma-delta T cells from blood. The origin of the receptors is a pool of human donors (malaria-infected and uninfected, not separated).

There are many counts of this clone. It differs at one base from a far larger clone, so likely a read error. Other DNA sequences of this sample code for an identical CDR3. The chain has TRDV1 and TRDJ1; D perhaps matches TRDD3 (6 bases). CDR3 size: 14 residues. CDR1 and CDR2 (germline): TSWWSYY, QGS. The CDR3: CALEIPWGSGKLIF. The CDR3 nucleotides read TGTGCACTTGAGATTCCTTGGGGATCTGGCAAACTCATCTTT.

Note on this clone: It is likely a read error: a sequence one base away is far more abundant. The same CDR3 can be traced to other DNA sequences in this sample. V is TRDV1 and J is TRDJ1; D possibly corresponds to TRDD3 (7 bases). The CDR3 is made up of 26 amino acids. Germline V gene lookup returns CDR1 TSWWSYY and CDR2 QGS. Here the CDR3 DNA reads TGTGCTCTTGGGGAACGGTGCGAGTCCTACCGGGGGATTTCCCTACTGGTTCCCTTGTACACCGATAAGCTCATCTTT. Translated, it gives CALGERCESYRGISLLVPLYTDKLIF.

The sample holds many counts of this clone. For this DNA, TCRdb reports the protein of a much larger clone, which diverges at residue 12, most likely from a read error; the protein presented here is translated directly from the DNA. This sequence joins TRDV1 and TRDJ4; the match to TRDD3 covers 8 bases. CDR3 length equals 20 residues. The V and J ends lost 2 bases and 0 bases, in that order; junction bases with no gene match: 20. Germline values: CDR1 TSWWSYY, CDR2 QGS. Here the CDR3 DNA reads TGTGCTCTTGGGGAATGGCGACCCTACTGGGGGTTCAGGGGCACCAGACCCCTGATCTTT. Encoded protein: CALGEWRPYWGFRGTRPLIF.

A word on this clone: Translating this DNA gives a protein that differs at residue 10 from the TCRdb one, which belongs to a much larger clone; a read error is likely, and the protein shown is this translation. The V call is TRDV3, the J call TRDJ1; 8 bases align to TRDD3. TCRdb leaves out the J gene; it was filled in here by matching the DNA to germline. J lost 0 bases, V lost 5 bases, and 14 bases had no gene match. Per germline, CDR1 TVYSNPD and CDR2 GDNSRS (reference sequence). The CDR3 has 16 amino acids. The CDR3: CALIWGITGHTDKLIF. The CDR3, as DNA: TGTGCCCTAATATGGGGGATCACCGGGCACACCGATAAACTCATCTTT. Variable domain in full (rest from reference TRDV3 and TRDJ1): CDKVTQSSPDQTVASGSEVVLLCTYDTVYSNPDLFWYRIRPDYSFQFVFYGDNSRSEGADFTQGRFSVKHILTQKAFHLVISPVRTEDSATYYCALIWGITGHTDKLIFGKGTRVTVEP.

With respect to this clone: The mismatch at residue 3 between this DNA's translation and the TCRdb protein of a much larger clone likely reflects a read error; the protein shown is translated from the DNA. No call exists for the J gene, whereas the V gene is TRDV2. CDR1 and CDR2 from the germline V gene are GEAIGNYY and EKD. The CDR3 loop spans 13 amino acids. CDR3 loop: CARDTGLSMKLIF. DNA of the CDR3: TGTGCCCGTGACACCGGGCTGTCCATGAAGCTCATCTTT.

This clone counts as medium-sized. The gene calls are TRDV2 and TRDJ1; D unclear. Trimming took 0 bases from V and 0 from J, leaving 13 bases between them. Germline-derived CDR1 and CDR2 are GEAIGNYY and EKD. The CDR3 sequence is 16 residues long. As DNA, the CDR3 is TGTGCCTGTGACACCCCTTGGGCTTGTAACACCGATAAACTCATCTTT. Translating gives CACDTPWACNTDKLIF.

This clone was detected ten times or more. TCRdb has a much larger clone's protein, which differs at residue 10 from the translation of this DNA, likely because of a read error; what is shown is the protein translated from the DNA. The chain is built from TRDV1 and TRDJ1, with D perhaps matching TRDD3 (5 bases). V was shortened by 1 base and J by 0 bases, with 24 bases between the two germline ends. The CDR3 is 20 residues long. The germline CDR1 and CDR2 sequences are TSWWSYY and QGS. In nucleotides, the CDR3 is TGTGCTCTTGGGGAACGGAATCAGGGGGGTACTCTCCTTGACACCGATAAACTCATCTTT. This gives the protein CALGERNQGGTLLDTDKLIF.

This clone has a count of ten or more. Other DNA sequences within the sample encode an identical CDR3. V gene TRDV1 combines with J gene TRDJ1; TRDD3 matches at 10 bases. The junction had 18 bases not matched to a gene; V was cut back by 2 bases and J by 0 bases. The CDR3 sequence is 21 residues long. Germline V gene lookup returns CDR1 TSWWSYY and CDR2 QGS. CDR3 sequence (DNA): TGTGCTCTTGGGGAATCCCTCCCTTACTGGGGGATCCCTCCTAACACCGATAAACTCATCTTT. It is translated as CALGESLPYWGIPPNTDKLIF.

This clone was seen only a few times. The rearrangement uses TRDV1 and TRDJ1; 7 nucleotides line up with TRDD3. Germline matching of the DNA provided the J gene here, since TCRdb leaves it blank. Per the germline V gene, CDR1 is TSWWSYY and CDR2 is QGS. This CDR3 is built from 17 residues. The ends lost 1 base at V and 6 bases at J; junction bases unmatched: 14. The CDR3: CALGEPPLTWGTYKLIF. CDR3 nucleotides: TGTGCTCTTGGGGAACCACCCCTTACTTGGGGGACTTATAAACTCATCTTT.

This clone was found a few times. TCRdb shows a much larger clone's protein in place of this DNA's translation, and the two differ at residue 17, likely through a read error; the protein shown is translated from the DNA. The gene calls are TRDV1 and TRDJ1; D is perhaps TRDD2 (8 bases). Germline CDR1 TSWWSYY, CDR2 QGS. The CDR3 is 19 residues long. In nucleotides, the CDR3 is TGTGCTCTTGGGAACATTAGACTTCCTACCTACTGGGGAGGAGATAAACCCATCTTT. Amino acids: CALGNIRLPTYWGGDKPIF.

This clone has at least ten counts. TCRdb's protein, taken from a much larger clone, differs from this DNA's translation at residue 3, likely owing to a read error; the protein displayed comes from the DNA. The chain uses TRDV1 and TRDJ1; tentative D call: TRDD2 (6 bases). Matching the DNA to germline supplied the J gene, which TCRdb does not give. The CDR3 consists of 19 residues. Germline CDR1 is TSWWSYY and CDR2 is QGS. CDR3 sequence reads: CAFGDRLPSQGVYTDKLIF. For the CDR3, the DNA is TGTGCTTTTGGGGACCGTTTACCTTCCCAAGGGGTCTACACCGATAAACTCATCTTT.

With regard to this clone: TCRdb attributes to this sequence the protein of a much larger clone, which differs from the DNA translation at residue 12; a read error is likely, and the protein displayed is translated from the DNA. This chain joins TRDV2 and TRDJ1, with 7 bases identical to TRDD3. No J gene is reported in TCRdb; it was inferred here by comparing the DNA with germline. CDR3 length: 23 amino acids. Per germline, CDR1 GEAIGNYY and CDR2 EKD. V was clipped by 0 bases and J by 1 base; unmatched bases: 28. This chain's CDR3 is CACDTGGFLLGGARKRPTDKLIF. In DNA form, the CDR3 reads TGTGCCTGTGACACCGGGGGCTTTTTGCTGGGGGGCGCCAGGAAAAGACCCACCGATAAACTCATCTTT.

Turning to this clone: Since a far larger clone is one base different, this is likely a read error. Additional DNA sequences in this sample encode the identical CDR3. The chain uses TRDV1 and TRDJ1; 10 nucleotides line up with TRDD3. TCRdb carries no J gene annotation; the J gene was assigned here by matching the DNA with germline. CDR1 is TSWWSYY and CDR2 is QGS in the germline V gene. The CDR3 runs 22 residues. For the CDR3, the DNA is TGTGCCCTTGGGGTCATACGTCCCGGCTGGGGCTTGGGGGATACTGACACCGATAAACTCATCTTT. Translating gives CALGVIRPGWGLGDTDTDKLIF.

The table lists this clone with a few counts. This likely came from a read error, as a far larger clone is one base away. The same CDR3 arises from other DNA sequences in this sample as well. This chain joins TRDV1 and TRDJ1, with 7 nucleotides matching TRDD3. TCRdb carries no J gene annotation; the J gene was assigned here by matching the DNA with germline. The V segment lost 3 bases and the J segment 0 bases; nucleotides outside the gene matches: 16. The CDR3 runs 19 residues. Germline CDR1 TSWWSYY, CDR2 QGS. As DNA, the CDR3 is TGTGCTCTTGGGGACTCTCATCGAAGTGGATACGTATACACCGATAAACTCATCTTT. Its translation: CALGDSHRSGYVYTDKLIF.

Points on this clone: The TCRdb record carries a much larger clone's protein, which differs from this DNA's translation at residues 7 and 9; a read error is the likely cause, and the protein listed here is the DNA translation. The V gene is TRDV1, the J gene TRDJ1, with 11 positions matching TRDD3. The CDR3 runs to 24 residues. Losses at the gene ends were 0 bases for V and 0 bases for J; bases not matched to a gene: 24. The germline CDR1 and CDR2 sequences are TSWWSYY and QGS. The CDR3 protein is CALGELISSLLRTGGYIHTDKLIF. The CDR3 DNA is TGTGCTCTTGGGGAACTCATATCCTCCCTCCTTCGTACTGGGGGATATATCCACACCGATAAACTCATCTTT.

Turning to this clone: The protein given by TCRdb reflects a much larger clone and differs at residue 8 from this DNA's translation, likely from a read error; the protein shown is the DNA's translation. Other DNA sequences in the sample encode the same CDR3. The chain employs TRDV1 and TRDJ1, with 9 bases lining up with TRDD3. CDR3 size: 19 residues. Germline loops: CDR1 TSWWSYY, CDR2 QGS. The DNA for the CDR3 is TGTGCTCTTGGGGAAAGGATCGCTAGGGGGATACCGCCCACCGATAAGCTCATCTTT. Translation: CALGERIARGIPPTDKLIF.

About this clone itself: A far larger clone lies a single base away; this is likely a read error. Within the sample, other DNA sequences also encode this same CDR3. V usage is TRDV1 and J usage is TRDJ1; 7 bases line up with TRDD3. In germline, CDR1 is TSWWSYY, CDR2 QGS. The CDR3 sequence is 16 residues long. V lost 2 bases, J lost 8 bases, and 14 bases stayed unmatched. CDR3 nucleotides: TGTGCTCTTGGGGAAGGGGGCTTCTGGGGGGCGAACAAACTCATCTTT. This sequence encodes CALGEGGFWGANKLIF.